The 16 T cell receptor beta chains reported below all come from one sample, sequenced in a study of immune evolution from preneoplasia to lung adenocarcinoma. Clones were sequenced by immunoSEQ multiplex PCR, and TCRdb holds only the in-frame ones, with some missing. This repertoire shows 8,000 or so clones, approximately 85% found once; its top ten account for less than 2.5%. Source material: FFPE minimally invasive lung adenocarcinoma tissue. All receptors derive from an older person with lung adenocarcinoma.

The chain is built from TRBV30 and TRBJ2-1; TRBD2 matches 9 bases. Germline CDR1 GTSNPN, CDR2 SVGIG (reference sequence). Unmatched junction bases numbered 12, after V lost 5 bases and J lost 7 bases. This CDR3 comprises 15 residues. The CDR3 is CAWYAGREGPNEQFF. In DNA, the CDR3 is TGTGCCTGGTACGCGGGGCGGGAGGGCCCGAATGAGCAGTTCTTC.

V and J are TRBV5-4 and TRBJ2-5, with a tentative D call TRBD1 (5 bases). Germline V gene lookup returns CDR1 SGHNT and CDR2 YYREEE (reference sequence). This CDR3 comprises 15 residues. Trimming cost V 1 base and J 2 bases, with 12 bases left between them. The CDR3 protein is CASSLKQVGQETQYF. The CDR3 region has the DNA TGTGCCAGCAGCTTGAAACAGGTTGGTCAAGAGACCCAGTACTTC.

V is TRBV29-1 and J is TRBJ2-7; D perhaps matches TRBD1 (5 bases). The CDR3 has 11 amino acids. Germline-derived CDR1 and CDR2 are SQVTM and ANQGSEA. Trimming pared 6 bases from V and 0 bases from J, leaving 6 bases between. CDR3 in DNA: TGCAGCGTGGACATCTCCTACGAGCAGTACTTC. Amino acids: CSVDISYEQYF.

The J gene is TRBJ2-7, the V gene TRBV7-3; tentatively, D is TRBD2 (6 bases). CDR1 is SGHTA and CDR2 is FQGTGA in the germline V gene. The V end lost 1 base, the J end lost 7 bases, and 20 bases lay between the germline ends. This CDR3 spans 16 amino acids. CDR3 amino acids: CASSLRGGTLSEEQYF. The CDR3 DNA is TGTGCCAGCAGCTTAAGAGGCGGGACCCTTAGTGAGGAGCAGTACTTC.

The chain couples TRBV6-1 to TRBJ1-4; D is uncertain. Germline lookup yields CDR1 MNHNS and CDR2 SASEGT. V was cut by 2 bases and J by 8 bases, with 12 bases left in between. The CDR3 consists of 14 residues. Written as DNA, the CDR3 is TGTGCCAGCAGTGAAATACCGAAACGGGAAAAACTGTTTTTT. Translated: CASSEIPKREKLFF.

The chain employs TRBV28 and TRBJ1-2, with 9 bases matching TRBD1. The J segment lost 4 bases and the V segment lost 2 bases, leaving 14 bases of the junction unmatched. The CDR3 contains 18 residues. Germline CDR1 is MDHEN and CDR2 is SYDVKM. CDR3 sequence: CASSLALATGGEVYGYTF. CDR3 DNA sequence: TGTGCCAGCAGTTTAGCCCTTGCAACAGGGGGCGAGGTCTATGGCTACACCTTC.

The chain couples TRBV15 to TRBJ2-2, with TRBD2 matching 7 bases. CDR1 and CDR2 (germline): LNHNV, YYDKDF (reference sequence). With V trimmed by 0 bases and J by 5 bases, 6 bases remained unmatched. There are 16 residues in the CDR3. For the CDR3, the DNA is TGTGCCACCAGCAGAGAGGGCGGGAGAAAAACCGGGGAGCTGTTTTTT. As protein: CATSREGGRKTGELFF.

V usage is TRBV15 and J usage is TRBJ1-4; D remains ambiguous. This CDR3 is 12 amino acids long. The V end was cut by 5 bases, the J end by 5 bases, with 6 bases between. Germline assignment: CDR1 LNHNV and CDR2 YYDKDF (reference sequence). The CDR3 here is CATSPENEKLFF. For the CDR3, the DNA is TGTGCCACCAGCCCGGAGAATGAAAAACTGTTTTTT.

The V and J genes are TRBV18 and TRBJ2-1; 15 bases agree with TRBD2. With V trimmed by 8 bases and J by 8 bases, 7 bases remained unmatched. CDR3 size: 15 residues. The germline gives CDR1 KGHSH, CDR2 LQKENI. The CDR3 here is CASTGLAGGIHEQFF. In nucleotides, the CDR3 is TGTGCCAGCACCGGACTAGCGGGAGGGATCCATGAGCAGTTCTTC.

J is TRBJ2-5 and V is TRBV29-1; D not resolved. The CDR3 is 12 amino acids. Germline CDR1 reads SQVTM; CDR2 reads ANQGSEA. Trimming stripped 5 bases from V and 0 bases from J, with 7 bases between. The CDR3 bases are TGCAGCGTTTACTCGTACCAAGAGACCCAGTACTTC. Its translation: CSVYSYQETQYF.

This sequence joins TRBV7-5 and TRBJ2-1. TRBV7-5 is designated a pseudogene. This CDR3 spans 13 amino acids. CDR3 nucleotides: TGTGCCAGAAGCTTAGGGTTCTGCAATGAGCAGTTCTTC. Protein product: CARSLGFCNEQFF.

The chain's CDR3 is CASSLEPSTEAFF. As DNA, the CDR3 is TGCGCCAGCAGCTTGGAGCCCTCGACTGAAGCTTTCTTT. The rearrangement links TRBV5-1 to TRBJ1-1; D is ambiguous. This CDR3 has 13 amino acids. V dropped 0 bases and J dropped 5 bases, with 8 bases sitting between them. Germline lookup yields CDR1 SGHRS and CDR2 YFSETQ. Full variable domain (missing parts from reference TRBV5-1 and TRBJ1-1): KAGVTQTPRYLIKTRGQQVTLSCSPISGHRSVSWYQQTPGQGLQFLFEYFSETQRNKGNFPGRFSGRQFSNSRSEMNVSTLELGDSALYLCASSLEPSTEAFFGQGTRLTVV.

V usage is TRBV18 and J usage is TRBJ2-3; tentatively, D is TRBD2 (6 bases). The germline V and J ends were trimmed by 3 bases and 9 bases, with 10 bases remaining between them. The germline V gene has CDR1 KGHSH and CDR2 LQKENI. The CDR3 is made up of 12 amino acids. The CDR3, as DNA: TGTGCCAGCTCACCTGGGGGGTACACGCAGTATTTT. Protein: CASSPGGYTQYF.

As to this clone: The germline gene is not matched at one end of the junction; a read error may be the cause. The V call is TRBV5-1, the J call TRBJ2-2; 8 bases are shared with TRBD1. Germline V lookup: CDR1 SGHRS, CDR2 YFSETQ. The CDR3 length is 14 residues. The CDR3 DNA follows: TGCGCTAGCAGCAACACAGGGGGACTCGGGGAGCTGTTTTTT. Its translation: CASSNTGGLGELFF.

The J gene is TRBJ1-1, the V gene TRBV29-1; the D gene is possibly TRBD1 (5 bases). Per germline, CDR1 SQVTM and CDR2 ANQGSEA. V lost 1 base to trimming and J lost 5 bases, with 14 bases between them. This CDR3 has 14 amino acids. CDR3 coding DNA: TGCAGCGTTGAAGTCTCCGGGGGGTGGACTGAAGCTTTCTTT. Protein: CSVEVSGGWTEAFF.

The CDR3 sequence is CASSQQGTGGAYTEAFF. In DNA, the CDR3 is TGCGCCAGCAGCCAACAAGGGACAGGGGGCGCGTACACTGAAGCTTTCTTT. The chain couples TRBV4-3 to TRBJ1-1; 12 bases fit TRBD1. CDR1 and CDR2 from the germline V gene are LGHNA and YSLEER. The CDR3 runs 17 residues. V lost 2 bases to trimming and J lost 3 bases; unmatched junction nucleotides: 7.